One sample yielded the 17 T cell receptor beta chains listed below, sequenced in a study of blood T cell repertoires in COVID-19. Assay used: immunoSEQ multiplex PCR; TCRdb lists only in-frame clones, some missing. The data show some 300,000 clones, approximately 90% seen once. What was sequenced was peripheral blood. These receptors all come from a woman in her forties or fifties with COVID-19, enrolled during active disease.

The chain joins TRBV7-3 to TRBJ2-2; 8 bases map to TRBD2. The J segment lost 0 bases and the V segment lost 4 bases, leaving 7 bases of the junction unmatched. The germline V gene has CDR1 SGHTA and CDR2 FQGTGA. The CDR3 totals 17 residues. CDR3 amino acids: CASSSNPGLANTGELFF. CDR3 coding DNA: TGTGCCAGCAGCTCTAATCCGGGACTAGCGAACACCGGGGAGCTGTTTTTT.

This clone has a single count. This sequence joins TRBV21-1 and TRBJ2-1; TRBD2 is taken as the D call from the table, unchecked against the DNA. TRBV21-1 is a known pseudogene. There are 17 residues in the CDR3. The CDR3 region is CASSKAPRGNSYNEQFF. In DNA, the CDR3 is TGTGCCAGCAGCAAAGCGCCCCGCGGCAACTCCTACAATGAGCAGTTCTTC.

The V and J genes are TRBV5-1 and TRBJ1-1; TRBD1 is a possible D gene (5 bases). CDR3 length: 15 residues. The germline gives CDR1 SGHRS, CDR2 YFSETQ. V was shortened by 4 bases and J by 5 bases, with 18 bases between the two germline ends. CDR3 DNA: TGCGCCAGCAGCCCCCAGGGTGAGCGTCCTACTGAAGCTTTCTTT. Protein sequence: CASSPQGERPTEAFF.

The rearrangement joins TRBV14 to TRBJ2-7; 8 positions agree with TRBD1. With 5 bases clipped from V and 0 bases from J, the junction kept 6 bases outside the gene matches. The germline V gene encodes CDR1 SGHDN and CDR2 FVKESK. This CDR3 is 15 amino acids long. The CDR3: CASSYKGQGSYEQYF. The CDR3 DNA sequence: TGTGCCAGCAGCTACAAAGGACAGGGCTCCTACGAGCAGTACTTC.

The gene calls are TRBV3-1 (or the pseudogene TRBV3-2) and TRBJ2-7; 9 nucleotides line up with TRBD2. Germline CDR1 reads LGHDT; CDR2 reads YNNKEL (reference sequence). With 3 bases clipped from V and 5 bases from J, the junction kept 8 bases outside the gene matches. This CDR3 is 15 amino acids long. In DNA form, the CDR3 reads TGTGCCAGCAGCCAGGCCGGGACTAGCAGTCACGAGCAGTACTTC. Translated: CASSQAGTSSHEQYF.

CDR3 protein: CASRGPGQGIDTEAFF. DNA for the CDR3: TGTGCCAGCAGGGGGCCGGGACAGGGGATCGACACTGAAGCTTTCTTT. The chain carries TRBV6-6 and TRBJ1-1; 10 positions agree with TRBD1. V gave up 6 bases and J gave up 3 bases; unmatched junction bases: 10. CDR3 length: 16 residues. Germline V gene lookup returns CDR1 MNHNY and CDR2 SVGAGI (reference sequence).

The V call is TRBV3-1 (or the pseudogene TRBV3-2), the J call TRBJ2-3, with 10 bases identical to TRBD2. Trimming cost V 1 base and J 6 bases; bases outside gene matches: 7. CDR3 size: 16 residues. The germline gives CDR1 LGHDT, CDR2 YNNKEL (reference sequence). The CDR3, as DNA: TGTGCCAGCAGCCAAGTTTGGCTAGCGGGAGCTGATACGCAGTATTTT. Translated: CASSQVWLAGADTQYF.

The chain combines TRBV7-9 with TRBJ2-3; a weak D match, TRBD2 (6 bases). Germline V gene data show CDR1 as SEHNR and CDR2 as FQNEAQ (reference sequence). Deletions cut 2 bases from V and 2 bases from J, with 17 bases between. The CDR3 covers 17 residues. The CDR3 sequence: CASSLLGGNTHTDTQYF. Here the CDR3 DNA reads TGTGCCAGCAGCTTACTAGGAGGGAACACACACACAGATACGCAGTATTTT.

V is TRBV11-3 and J is TRBJ1-1; D ambiguous. The CDR3 totals 15 residues. The germline gives CDR1 SGHNT, CDR2 YENEEA. V lost 5 bases, J lost 5 bases, and 18 bases lay in between. CDR3 bases: TGTGCCAGCAGCCCACCGAACGGGGTTTGGACTGAAGCTTTCTTT. Protein product: CASSPPNGVWTEAFF.

The chain links TRBV11-2 to TRBJ2-1; D is unclear. Germline lookup yields CDR1 SGHAT and CDR2 FQNNGV. This CDR3 has 14 residues. V lost 0 bases and J 5 bases, leaving 8 bases between the germline ends. The CDR3 is CASSLEGRNNEQFF. As DNA, the CDR3 is TGTGCCAGCAGCTTAGAGGGCAGAAACAATGAGCAGTTCTTC.

As to this clone: Other nucleotide sequences in the sample specify the same CDR3. This chain connects TRBV5-6 to TRBJ2-2, with a tentative D call TRBD1 (6 bases). V was cut by 1 base and J by 4 bases, with 8 bases left in between. The CDR3 has 14 amino acids. Germline V lookup: CDR1 SGHDT, CDR2 YYEEEE. CDR3 region: CASSLTGFTGELFF. CDR3 nucleotides: TGTGCCAGCAGCTTGACAGGGTTCACCGGGGAGCTGTTTTTT.

The rearrangement links TRBV6-2 or TRBV6-3 to TRBJ2-1; TRBD2 might be the D (6 bases). V was pared by 7 bases and J by 7 bases, with 17 bases between. Germline V CDR1 and CDR2: MNHEY, SVGEGT. The CDR3 covers 14 residues. In DNA, the CDR3 is TGTGCCAGCAACCCATCCCGGGACTTTAATGAGCAGTTCTTC. It yields the protein CASNPSRDFNEQFF.

This chain uses TRBV18 with TRBJ1-4; D uncertain. Trimming took off 3 bases at V and 8 bases at J, with 13 bases between the two ends. Germline loops: CDR1 KGHSH, CDR2 LQKENI. This CDR3 region has 14 residues. The CDR3 spells CASSPLASAEKLFF. In DNA form, the CDR3 reads TGTGCCAGCTCACCTCTAGCTTCGGCCGAAAAACTGTTTTTT.

The chain employs TRBV6-4 and TRBJ1-2; D may be TRBD1 (6 bases). This CDR3 comprises 15 residues. The germline CDR1 and CDR2 sequences are MRHNA and SNTAGT. V was trimmed by 6 bases and J by 4 bases, leaving 18 bases between them. The CDR3 nucleotides are TGTGCCAGCAGAGAGGACAGATCCCCTCCCTATGGCTACACCTTC. The encoded protein is CASREDRSPPYGYTF.

The chain employs TRBV5-1 and TRBJ1-3; no clear D gene. CDR1 and CDR2 (germline): SGHRS, YFSETQ. Trimming took 4 bases from V and 4 from J, leaving 6 bases between them. The CDR3 has 12 amino acids. The DNA of the CDR3 is TGCGCCAGCAGCCCAACAGGAAACACCATATATTTT. Translation gives CASSPTGNTIYF.

This sequence joins TRBV5-6 and TRBJ2-2, with D hard to call. V was clipped by 2 bases and J by 5 bases, with 7 bases between them. Per the germline V gene, CDR1 is SGHDT and CDR2 is YYEEEE. The CDR3 is 13 amino acids. For the CDR3, the DNA is TGTGCCAGCAGCTTTGGCCCTACCGGGGAGCTGTTTTTT. This translates into CASSFGPTGELFF.

This chain connects TRBV5-6 to TRBJ2-7, with 10 bases that match TRBD1. Germline V CDR1 and CDR2: SGHDT, YYEEEE. The CDR3 is made up of 14 amino acids. V was clipped by 6 bases and J by 6 bases; unmatched bases: 9. CDR3 sequence (DNA): TGTGCCAGCACCTCCCCGGACAGGGGGGGCGAGCAGTACTTC. This gives the protein CASTSPDRGGEQYF.